The rows below give T cell receptor beta chains drawn from one sample of a study of blood T cell repertoires in COVID-19. Assay used: immunoSEQ multiplex PCR; TCRdb lists only in-frame clones, some missing. The table lists about 100,000 clones, 90% of them singletons. Source material: peripheral blood. Receptors originate from a human donor with active COVID-19. The donor label of this sample is uncertain. Both conserved end residues are part of each CDR3. D genes are given only for firm matches. Size is omitted from some rows. Given values are once, few, many or a class for expanded clones.

J gene | V gene | D gene | clone size | CDR3 DNA | CDR3 protein
TRBJ1-1 | TRBV19 | . | . | TGTGCCAGTAGTGCAGGGTACCCGAACACTGAAGCTTTCTTT | CASSAGYPNTEAFF
TRBJ2-7 | TRBV15 | . | . | TGTGCCACCAGCAGCACGGGACTTGGACTCACCTACGAGCAGTACTTC | CATSSTGLGLTYEQYF
TRBJ1-3 | TRBV7-6 | . | . | TGTGCCAGCAGCTTAGGCAACAACAGGGCCAGTGGAAACACCATATATTTT | CASSLGNNRASGNTIYF
TRBJ1-4 | TRBV18 | TRBD1 | once | TGTGCCAGCTCACCAGGGACAGGGGGCGCGGATGAAAAACTGTTTTTT | CASSPGTGGADEKLFF
TRBJ2-7 | TRBV25-1 | . | . | TGTGCCAGCAGGGACAGCTCCTACGAGCAGTACTTC | CASRDSSYEQYF
TRBJ1-1 | TRBV13 | . | . | TGTGCCAGCAGCGATAAGATGCGGAACACTGAAGCTTTCTTT | CASSDKMRNTEAFF
TRBJ2-5 | TRBV27 | TRBD1 | . | TGTGCCAGCAGTTTGTTAGGACAGGGGGAGACCCAGTACTTC | CASSLLGQGETQYF
TRBJ1-1 | TRBV18 | . | . | TGTGCCAGCTCACAGTCGCTCGGGACTGAAGCTTTCTTT | CASSQSLGTEAFF
TRBJ2-7 | TRBV6-5 | TRBD1 | once | TGTGCCAGCAGATTTCAGAGACAGGGGGCGCAGGAGCAGTACTTC | CASRFQRQGAQEQYF
TRBJ1-5 | TRBV7-2 | TRBD1 | . | TGTGCCAGCAGCCCCCGGACAGGGGAGAACCAGCCCCAGCATTTT | CASSPRTGENQPQHF
TRBJ1-4 | TRBV5-4 | TRBD1 | . | TGTGCCAGCAGCTCCCAGGGGGGAGGTGAAAAACTGTTTTTT | CASSSQGGGEKLFF
TRBJ1-1 | TRBV6-5 | TRBD1 | . | TGTGCCAGCAGTTACGACAGGGGGGTCGGGACTGAAGCTTTCTTT | CASSYDRGVGTEAFF
TRBJ2-1 | TRBV11-2 | . | . | TGTGCATGCGGGGCCAGGGCCGATGAGCAGTTCTTC | CACGARADEQFF
TRBJ2-5 | TRBV7-9 | TRBD1 | . | TGTGCCAGCAGCTTAGCCCGGGGACAGGGGGCTGTGGAGACCCAGTACTTC | CASSLARGQGAVETQYF
TRBJ2-1 | TRBV28 | TRBD1 | . | TGTGCCAGCAGACTCCGGACAGGGATAATCGATGAGCAGTTCTTC | CASRLRTGIIDEQFF
TRBJ2-5 | TRBV5-6 | . | . | TGTGCCAGCAGCTTGTGGAGACGGGAAGAGACCCAGTACTTC | CASSLWRREETQYF
TRBJ2-5 | TRBV9 | . | . | TGTGCCAGCAGCCCTCGTGAGGGGAGGGAGACCCAGTACTTC | CASSPREGRETQYF
TRBJ2-1 | TRBV18 | . | . | TGTGCCAGCTCCCGCGGGCCAAACAATGAGCAGTTCTTC | CASSRGPNNEQFF
TRBJ1-2 | TRBV6-5 | . | . | TGTGCCAGCACCCCGTGGCAGAGTAAACAGTATGGCTACACCTTC | CASTPWQSKQYGYTF
TRBJ2-5 | TRBV15 | . | . | TGTGCCACCGGATGGGCAGAGACCCAGTACTTC | CATGWAETQYF
TRBJ1-2 | TRBV10-3 | TRBD1 | . | TGTGCCATCAGTGGGTCGGGTACAGGGGGCAACTATGGCTACACCTTC | CAISGSGTGGNYGYTF
TRBJ1-1 | TRBV19 | TRBD1 | once | TGTGCCAGCGAAACGACAGGGAAAGGCGCTGAAGCTTTCTTT | CASETTGKGAEAFF
TRBJ1-6 | TRBV6-1 | . | . | TGTGCCAGCAGTGATAGAATTTCCGGGATACGAAATTCACCCCTCCACTTT | CASSDRISGIRNSPLHF
TRBJ2-7 | TRBV10-1 | TRBD1 | . | TGCGCCAGCAGCCCGGGACAGCTCTCCCACGAGCAGTACTTC | CASSPGQLSHEQYF
TRBJ1-5 | TRBV7-9 | . | . | TGTGCCAGCAGCTTAGCCCAAGGAGATCAGCCCCAGCATTTT | CASSLAQGDQPQHF
TRBJ1-5 | TRBV4-1 | . | few | TGCGCCAGCAGCCAAGATGGAGGGTTTGGCAATCAGCCCCAGCATTTT | CASSQDGGFGNQPQHF
TRBJ1-5 | TRBV19 | TRBD1 | . | TGTGCCAGTAGTAAGAGGACAGGGCCTTCAAATCAGCCCCAGCATTTT | CASSKRTGPSNQPQHF
TRBJ1-4 | TRBV28 | . | . | TGTGCCAGCAGTGTCGACAGCCCCGCAAAACTGTTTTTT | CASSVDSPAKLFF
TRBJ1-2 | TRBV11-2 | . | once | TGTGCCAGCAGCTTAGTCGGGTTATCCTATGGCTACACCTTC | CASSLVGLSYGYTF
TRBJ2-1 | TRBV7-2 | TRBD1 | . | TGTGCCAGCAGCTTAATGGGGACAGGTAATGAGCAGTTCTTC | CASSLMGTGNEQFF
TRBJ1-2 | TRBV18 | . | . | TGTGCCAGCTCACCAGCTACGGACTATGGCTACACCTTC | CASSPATDYGYTF
TRBJ2-5 | TRBV11-2 | . | . | TGTGCCAGCAGCCAATCGGGGGGCAGTTTAGAGACCCAGTACTTC | CASSQSGGSLETQYF
TRBJ1-5 | TRBV7-2 | TRBD1 | once | TGTGCCAGCAGCTTAGGGGGACAGGGGCAGCCCCAGCATTTT | CASSLGGQGQPQHF
TRBJ2-7 | TRBV6-5 | . | . | TGTGCCAGCAGTTACGCAGGGGCGCTACCGTACGAGCAGTACTTC | CASSYAGALPYEQYF
TRBJ2-7 | TRBV30 | TRBD1 | . | TGTGCCTGGACTTGGGCAGGGGGCGCGTACGAGCAGTACTTC | CAWTWAGGAYEQYF